The 21 T cell receptor beta chains below come from one sample, sequenced in a study of regulatory T cells in long-lasting Graves disease. For TCR beta, libraries came from iRepertoire HTBI primers and Arm-PCR of CDR3 regions. TCRdb analysed the multiplex PCR reads with MiXCR anew, one entry per CDR3 protein. The sample lists around 240,000 distinct CDR3 sequences; around 18% were seen once. Time point indicated: newly diagnosed GD, antithyroid drugs for less than 3 months. Researchers made the TCR library from RNA that was extracted from PBMCs. These data are also associated with another study on T cells in Graves' hyperthyroidism and ophthalmopathy.

Sequenced material: peripheral blood mononuclear cells (PBMCs), taken at new diagnosis, from a patient treated with antithyroid drugs. Every receptor here comes from a woman aged 25 to 39 with Graves disease.

As regards this clonotype: A read error may explain this, as a much larger clone is one base away. This chain connects TRBV6-2 or TRBV6-3 to TRBJ2-5; tentative D call: TRBD1 (5 bases). The CDR3 loop spans 16 amino acids. Germline CDR1 MNHEY, CDR2 SVGEGT. This CDR3 reads CASSYPPSPREEAQYF. CDR3 nucleotides: TGTGCCAGCAGTTATCCCCCGTCTCCCAGGGAAGAGGCCCAGTACTTC.

There are many counts of this clonotype. V usage is TRBV5-1 and J usage is TRBJ2-6, with D hard to call. This CDR3 spans 15 amino acids. The ends were cut back, 5 bases at V and 3 bases at J, with 12 bases in the middle. Germline V gives CDR1 SGHRS, CDR2 YFSETQ. In nucleotides, the CDR3 is TGCGCCAGCAGGCGGTCCTGGGATGGGGCCAACGTCCTGACTTTC. Its translation is CASRRSWDGANVLTF.

This clonotype was seen repeatedly, ten times or more. As DNA, the CDR3 is TGTGCCAGCAGCTCAGGGCTAACGAGCTCCGGGGAGCTGTTTTTT. It specifies CASSSGLTSSGELFF. V usage is TRBV12-3 or TRBV12-4 and J usage is TRBJ2-2, with a possible D match to TRBD1 (5 bases). V was pared by 6 bases and J by 6 bases, with 17 bases between. This CDR3 is built from 15 residues.

In this sample, this clonotype turned up many times. The rearrangement uses TRBV20-1 and TRBJ1-1; maybe TRBD1 (5 bases). Germline CDR1 and CDR2: DFQATT and SNEGSKA (reference sequence). The V and J ends lost 3 bases and 7 bases respectively, with 21 bases between them. The CDR3 extends over 15 amino acids. The CDR3 sequence is CSASRQSLDSIEAFF. For the CDR3, the DNA is TGCAGTGCTAGTAGACAGTCCCTGGACTCGATTGAAGCTTTCTTT.

Regarding this clonotype: Compared with germline, one end of the junction differs, possibly owing to a read error. The chain carries TRBV5-1 and TRBJ1-4, with D unresolved. This CDR3 is 16 amino acids long. Germline CDR1 is SGHRS and CDR2 is YFSETQ. The chain's CDR3 is CASSPTAAAQNEKLVF. CDR3 sequence (DNA): TGCGCCAGCAGCCCCACCGCAGCAGCACAAAATGAAAAACTGGTTTTT.

This clonotype was seen only a few times. V gene TRBV6-1 combines with J gene TRBJ2-2, with 9 bases lining up with TRBD2. Germline V lookup: CDR1 MNHNS, CDR2 SASEGT. V dropped 6 bases and J dropped 2; count of bases not matched to a gene: 7. The CDR3 totals 16 residues. CDR3 amino acids: CASRQASGDNTGELFF. The CDR3 DNA is TGTGCCAGCAGACAAGCTAGCGGGGATAACACCGGGGAGCTGTTTTTT.

This clonotype was detected ten times or more. The rearrangement links TRBV10-3 to TRBJ1-1; possibly TRBD1 for D (6 bases). Trimming took off 10 bases at V and 3 bases at J, with 18 bases between the two ends. This CDR3 is 14 amino acids long. CDR1 and CDR2 (germline): ENHRY, SYGVKD. CDR3 DNA: TGTGCCACCAACTCCCGGGACACCCACACTGAAGCTTTCTTT. This encodes CATNSRDTHTEAFF.

The table lists this clonotype with many counts. The chain has TRBV11-2 and TRBJ2-7; 7 bases match TRBD2. The trim removed 0 bases at V and 3 bases at J, leaving 14 bases unmatched. CDR1 is SGHAT, CDR2 FQNNGV, per germline. CDR3 length: 18 amino acids. CDR3 sequence: CASSLEAGEPSDYYEQYF. The DNA for the CDR3 is TGTGCCAGCAGCTTAGAGGCGGGGGAACCTTCCGATTACTACGAGCAGTACTTC.

In this sample, this clonotype turned up many times. The V gene is TRBV12-3 or TRBV12-4, the J gene TRBJ1-1, with no clear D. V dropped 1 base and J dropped 1 base, with 7 bases sitting between them. The CDR3 totals 14 residues. The CDR3 sequence: CASSLVAKNTEAFF. CDR3 in DNA: TGTGCCAGCAGTTTAGTGGCCAAGAACACTGAAGCTTTCTTT.

As regards this clonotype: This sequence is one base from a far larger clone and is likely a read error. The CDR3 reads CASSQEVMGGVTDTQYF. The CDR3 nucleotides are TGTGCCAGCAGCCAAGAAGTAATGGGGGGGGTCACAGATACGCAGTATTTT. The chain couples TRBV6-2 or TRBV6-3 to TRBJ2-3, with 7 bases matching TRBD2. The J segment lost 2 bases and the V segment lost 6 bases, leaving 14 bases of the junction unmatched. Germline CDR1 is MNHEY and CDR2 is SVGEGT. The length of the CDR3 is 17 residues.

This clonotype has a count of ten or more. The V gene is TRBV20-1, the J gene TRBJ1-2, with no clear D. V lost 3 bases, J lost 7 bases, and 12 bases lay in between. This CDR3 comprises 12 residues. The V gene's germline CDR1 is DFQATT and CDR2 SNEGSKA (reference sequence). Here the CDR3 DNA reads TGCAGTGCTAGGGGCGGGGTGAGTGGCTACACCTTC. Its protein is CSARGGVSGYTF.

This clonotype was detected ten times or more. The chain joins TRBV7-2 to TRBJ1-2, with D hard to call. Germline CDR1 is SGHTA and CDR2 is FQGNSA. V was clipped by 1 base and J by 6 bases, with 9 bases between them. This CDR3 contains 13 residues. Written as DNA, the CDR3 is TGTGCCAGCAGCTTAGTTGAGGATAATGGCTACACCTTC. This sequence encodes CASSLVEDNGYTF.

The table lists this clonotype with many counts. V and J are TRBV20-1 and TRBJ2-7; D unclear. This CDR3 has 11 residues. The germline CDR1 and CDR2 sequences are DFQATT and SNEGSKA (reference sequence). CDR3 region: CSAVDSYEQYF. The CDR3 DNA reads TGCAGCGCGGTTGACTCCTACGAGCAGTACTTC.

This clonotype occurred many times. The chain joins TRBV29-1 to TRBJ1-1; D may be TRBD1 (6 bases). CDR1 and CDR2 (germline): SQVTM, ANQGSEA. V was trimmed by 8 bases and J by 1 base, leaving 14 bases between them. This CDR3 region has 13 residues. CDR3 sequence reads: CSSRDTRNTEAFF. CDR3 coding DNA: TGCAGCTCTCGGGACACCAGGAACACTGAAGCTTTCTTT.

Many counts were recorded for this clonotype. This chain joins TRBV27 and TRBJ1-2; no firm D call. Deletions cut 6 bases from V and 2 bases from J, with 28 bases between. This CDR3 is built from 19 residues. The germline V gene encodes CDR1 MNHEY and CDR2 SMNVEV (reference sequence). The CDR3 loop reads CASSLTPSNSPEINYGYTF. The CDR3 DNA sequence: TGTGCCAGCAGCTTGACTCCCTCGAACAGTCCCGAAATCAACTATGGCTACACCTTC.

In this sample, this clonotype turned up many times. The J gene is TRBJ2-2, the V gene TRBV12-3 or TRBV12-4; D perhaps matches TRBD1 (6 bases). The CDR3 contains 12 residues. V was shortened by 8 bases and J by 6 bases, with 10 bases between the two germline ends. This CDR3 is CASEQGPGELFF. The CDR3 DNA reads as TGTGCCAGCGAACAGGGTCCCGGGGAGCTGTTTTTT.

This clonotype was recorded at least ten times. One junction end does not reproduce the germline sequence, and a read error may be involved. V usage is TRBV7-9 and J usage is TRBJ1-4; D unclear. Germline V lookup: CDR1 SEHNR, CDR2 FQNEAQ (reference sequence). CDR3 length equals 13 residues. The CDR3 sequence is CASSHPGLEKLFF. The CDR3 DNA follows: TGCGCCAGCAGCCACCCGGGCCTTGAAAAACTGTTTTTT.

This clonotype came up many times. An end of the junction does not agree with germline; a read error may underlie this. The V and J genes are TRBV20-1 and TRBJ1-2; the D is unclear. The CDR3 runs to 14 residues. Per germline, CDR1 DFQATT and CDR2 SNEGSKA (reference sequence). CDR3: CSARVDPTGYGYTF. The CDR3, as DNA: TGCAGTGCCAGAGTCGATCCAACGGGCTATGGCTACACCTTC.

In this sample, this clonotype turned up many times. The chain couples TRBV5-1 to TRBJ1-1; D remains unclear. This CDR3 is 14 amino acids long. Trimming removed 0 bases from V and 1 base from J, with 7 bases in between. Germline assignment: CDR1 SGHRS and CDR2 YFSETQ. CDR3 region: CASSLEAANTEAFF. CDR3 coding DNA: TGCGCCAGCAGCTTGGAGGCAGCGAACACTGAAGCTTTCTTT. Supplemented by reference TRBV5-1 and TRBJ1-1, the full variable domain reads KAGVTQTPRYLIKTRGQQVTLSCSPISGHRSVSWYQQTPGQGLQFLFEYFSETQRNKGNFPGRFSGRQFSNSRSEMNVSTLELGDSALYLCASSLEAANTEAFFGQGTRLTVV.

This clonotype was seen more than once but under ten times. This chain links TRBV4-1 with TRBJ1-3, with D uncertain. Germline lookup yields CDR1 MGHRA and CDR2 YSYEKL. Trimming cost V 1 base and J 0 bases, with 10 bases left between them. The CDR3 runs 16 residues. CDR3 sequence reads: CASSQGPATSGNTIYF. CDR3 nucleotide sequence: TGCGCCAGCAGCCAAGGGCCCGCGACCTCTGGAAACACCATATATTTT.

This clonotype was detected many times. This chain connects TRBV5-1 to TRBJ2-3; D unclear. V was pared by 0 bases and J by 2 bases, with 10 bases between. The germline CDR1 and CDR2 sequences are SGHRS and YFSETQ. The CDR3 has 15 residues. Here the CDR3 DNA reads TGCGCCAGCAGCTTGGTGGAGATCCTCACAGATACGCAGTATTTT. Translated, it gives CASSLVEILTDTQYF.